The table lists the clone carrying this TCR beta chain with many counts. TCRdb reanalysed the RT-PCR reads using MiXCR and keeps one entry per CDR3 protein. The profile shows about 700,000 distinct CDR3 sequences, 12% to 15% of them singletons. Trimming took 5 bases from V and 5 from J, leaving 12 bases between them. Germline assignment: CDR1 SGHAT and CDR2 FQNNGV. The CDR3 is made up of 13 amino acids. The clonotype was recovered from a female donor in good health, serving as a healthy control. The material sequenced was memory CD4+ T cells from blood. V is TRBV11-2 and J is TRBJ1-2, with D unresolved. The CDR3 region is CASSPSPGYGYTF. In DNA, the CDR3 is TGTGCCAGCAGCCCCTCCCCAGGATATGGCTACACCTTC.